Detailed here is one TCR beta chain. Which antigen it targets is not known. Within one base of it there is no much larger clone, and no base qualities were kept. Whole blood was collected in K2EDTA tubes by collaborating institutions according to the institutions' own protocols. For TCRbeta analysis, collaborators shipped samples in one of three forms: frozen whole blood, isolated PBMCs, or DNA extracted from either of those sample types. The entry originates in a study of blood T cell repertoires in COVID-19 (dated by TCRdb to between 2020 and 2021). Turning to the overall study: Samples from collaborators originated in the United States, Italy and Spain and spanned both the acute and convalescent phases of COVID-19. The prospective study material was composed of cDNA or gDNA derived from T cells, B-cell-depleted T cells, or PBMCs. Subjects who had been exposed to COVID-19, were actively infected with it, or had recovered from it provided the deeply sampled blood TCRbeta repertoires that made up the dataset. The repertoires were made available in a free public database intended to serve as a resource for research on the immune response to SARS-CoV-2. The samples were drawn from the first 160 participants of the ongoing ImmuneRACE study and from roughly 1,300 subjects provided by 6 global collaborators. A de-identified subject ID, COVID-19 status, age in years and sex were almost always included in the sample metadata. Where available, HLA class I and class II types were taken from metadata supplied by the sample provider and were not determined by assay-based typing.

There are 12 amino acids in the CDR3, from cysteine to phenylalanine inclusive. Only the CDR3 region is kept as DNA, spanning 36 bases read in frame from base 1. Sequences KGHSH (CDR1) and LQKENI (CDR2) are obtained from the germline V gene. At the junction V is shortened by 0 bases and J by 9 bases, with 8 bases in between. The immunoSEQ Assay, a bias-controlled multiplex PCR, was used to amplify TCRbeta CDR3 regions from genomic DNA. The published analysis was carried out like this. Nucleated cell counts per sample were estimated from amplification of reference gene primers within the assay. To quantify the absolute abundance of each unique TCRbeta CDR3 rearrangement, sequence reads were collapsed and filtered. Productive Simpson clonality was computed per sample as the square root of Simpson's diversity index over productive rearrangements. What TCRdb holds here is the immuneACCESS table cut down to in-frame rearrangements. Part of the clones is not present; checked against another copy, under half of the missing clones reflect an unresolved V gene, and the others are unexplained. V, J and clone size are taken as reported in that table, and D and trimming were inferred from the DNA itself. The sample has about 75,000 clones on record, roughly 88% of them singletons. The ten largest clones take up approximately 20% of the sample.

General conclusions and limits of the study: How much clinical and demographic metadata was included differed by source and by participant, and the metadata was provided uncurated.

The material sequenced was peripheral blood. The sequence derives from a woman between 50 and 59 years old with acute or convalescent COVID-19. The chain joins TRBV18 to TRBJ1-1, with the D segment identity uncertain. The sequenced DNA: TGTGCCAGCTCACCACCCACATCACAAGCTTTCTTT. This yields the protein CASSPPTSQAFF. With all but the CDR3 taken from the reference TRBV18 and TRBJ1-1 genes, the full variable domain is: NAGVMQNPRHLVRRRGQEARLRCSPMKGHSHVYWYRQLPEEGLKFMVYLQKENIIDESGMPKERFSAEFPKEGPSILRIQQVVRGDSAAYFCASSPPTSQAFFGQGTRLTVV.